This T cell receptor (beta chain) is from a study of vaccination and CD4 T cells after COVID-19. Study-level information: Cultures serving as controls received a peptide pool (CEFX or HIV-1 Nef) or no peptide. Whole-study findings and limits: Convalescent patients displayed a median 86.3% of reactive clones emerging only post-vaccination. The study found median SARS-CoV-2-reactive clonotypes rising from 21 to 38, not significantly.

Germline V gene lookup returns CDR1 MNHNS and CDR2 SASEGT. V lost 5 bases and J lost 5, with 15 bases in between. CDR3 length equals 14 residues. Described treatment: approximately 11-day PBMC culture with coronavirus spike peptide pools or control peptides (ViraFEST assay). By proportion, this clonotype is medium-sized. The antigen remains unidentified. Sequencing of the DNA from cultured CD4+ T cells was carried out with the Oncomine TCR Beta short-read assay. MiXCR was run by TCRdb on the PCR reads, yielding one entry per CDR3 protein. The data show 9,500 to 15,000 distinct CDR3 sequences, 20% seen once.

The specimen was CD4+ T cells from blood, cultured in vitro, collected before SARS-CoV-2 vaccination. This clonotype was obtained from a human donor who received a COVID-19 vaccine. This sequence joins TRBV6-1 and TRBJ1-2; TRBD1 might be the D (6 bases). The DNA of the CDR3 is TGTGCCAGCAGTCCCCGTGGGCAGGGGTATGGCTACACCTTC. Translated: CASSPRGQGYGYTF.